Sequencing of this TCR beta chain was carried out in a study of CD8 T cells in Susac syndrome. Study-wide background: Sequencing included Susac syndrome patients, over 5 of them with active disease and roughly eight in remission. Study results and caveats: The study recognized that its TCR sequencing and HLA analysis covered a relatively small number of individuals.

Random hexamers were used to reverse transcribe an amount of about 0.5 to 1 ug RNA. Multiplex PCR with immunoSEQ amplified the TCR beta CDR3 across 54 Vbeta and 13 Jbeta. Via MiXCR, TCRdb re-called the immunoSEQ multiplex PCR reads, giving one row per CDR3 protein. The sample records about 94,000 distinct CDR3 sequences, about 93% being singletons. As for this clonotype: Its antigen remains unidentified.

Sequencing was performed on CD4+ T cells from PBMCs. The TCR was taken from a human donor with Susac syndrome.

The CDR3 bases are TGTGCCTGGAGTGTATCAGTTGGCACAGATACGCAGTATTTT. As protein: CAWSVSVGTDTQYF. The chain joins TRBV30 to TRBJ2-3; no reliable D call. CDR3 length: 14 residues. V was cut by 0 bases and J by 1 base, with 8 bases left in between. The germline gives CDR1 GTSNPN, CDR2 SVGIG (reference sequence).